The 27 T cell receptor beta chains below come from one sample, sequenced in a study of read filtering for tumor transcriptome and immune sequencing. From roughly 390 ng of RNA, a library with molecular barcoded alpha/delta and beta/gamma adaptors was made. TCRdb itself ran the reads through MiXCR, one entry per CDR3 protein. The repertoire holds roughly 130,000 distinct CDR3 sequences, with 10% to 15% as singletons. The specimen was a population of CD138-negative cells sorted from bone marrow. These receptors were obtained from a donor over 35 with multiple myeloma.

This clonotype was counted many times. The chain has TRBV11-2 and TRBJ2-5; TRBD1 agrees at 9 bases. Trimming took 3 bases from V and 2 from J; bases not matched to a gene: 7. Germline loops: CDR1 SGHAT, CDR2 FQNNGV. CDR3 length: 16 amino acids. DNA for the CDR3: TGTGCCAGCAGCTTCTCGGACAGGGGAATTCAAGAGACCCAGTACTTC. Encoded protein: CASSFSDRGIQETQYF.

In this sample, this clonotype turned up many times. The chain joins TRBV12-3 or TRBV12-4 to TRBJ1-5; D is ambiguous. Trimming cost V 1 base and J 6 bases, with 13 bases left between them. CDR3 size: 15 residues. The CDR3: CASSLGTVVSQPQHF. Written as DNA, the CDR3 is TGTGCCAGCAGTTTAGGGACGGTGGTCAGTCAGCCCCAGCATTTT.

This clonotype has a handful of counts. This rearrangement joins TRBV4-1 to TRBJ1-3, with TRBD1 as a possible D gene (5 bases). V lost 5 bases and J lost 0, with 11 bases in between. Germline CDR1 reads MGHRA; CDR2 reads YSYEKL. The CDR3 is made up of 15 amino acids. CDR3 residues: CASSLGLISGNTIYF. DNA of the CDR3: TGCGCCAGCAGCTTGGGGCTCATCTCTGGAAACACCATATATTTT.

There are many counts of this clonotype. The chain employs TRBV5-1 and TRBJ1-1; a weak D match, TRBD1 (6 bases). V lost 2 bases and J 5 bases, leaving 7 bases between the germline ends. This CDR3 has 12 residues. The germline V gene encodes CDR1 SGHRS and CDR2 YFSETQ. DNA for the CDR3: TGCGCCAGCAGCTTCGACAGGACTGAAGCTTTCTTT. This codes for CASSFDRTEAFF.

This chain joins TRBV5-1 and TRBJ2-1; 8 positions match TRBD2. Germline V gene lookup returns CDR1 SGHRS and CDR2 YFSETQ. CDR3 length: 14 amino acids. V gave up 7 bases and J gave up 9 bases; unmatched junction bases: 12. This CDR3 is CASCEGLVGVEQFF. DNA of the CDR3: TGCGCCAGCTGCGAGGGACTAGTGGGGGTTGAGCAGTTCTTC. The entire variable domain, with the rest obtained from reference TRBV5-1 and TRBJ2-1, is as follows: KAGVTQTPRYLIKTRGQQVTLSCSPISGHRSVSWYQQTPGQGLQFLFEYFSETQRNKGNFPGRFSGRQFSNSRSEMNVSTLELGDSALYLCASCEGLVGVEQFFGPGTRLTVL.

This clonotype was seen many times. The chain employs TRBV4-1 and TRBJ2-2; 7 bases are a match to TRBD2. Germline CDR1 MGHRA, CDR2 YSYEKL. The CDR3 loop spans 14 amino acids. V lost 4 bases and J lost 4; bases outside the gene matches: 3. In DNA, the CDR3 is TGCGCCAGCAGCCGCGGGGGTTCCACCGGGGAGCTGTTTTTT. Protein: CASSRGGSTGELFF.

The rearrangement joins TRBV11-3 to TRBJ2-1; 9 nucleotides match TRBD1. The CDR3 has 16 residues. The junction had 8 bases not matched to a gene; V was cut back by 3 bases and J by 5 bases. Germline V gives CDR1 SGHNT, CDR2 YENEEA. As DNA, the CDR3 is TGTGCCAGCAGCTTTAGCCTGGGACAGGGCCACAATGAGCAGTTCTTC. Protein: CASSFSLGQGHNEQFF.

Worth noting for this clonotype: This may stem from a read error, because a much larger clone lies one nucleotide away. The conserved phenylalanine or tryptophan normally closing the CDR3 is absent here, so this likely arose from a read error. The DNA for the CDR3 is TGTGCCAGCAGCCAGTCAAGGGAGACCCAGTACATC. The encoded protein is CASSQSRETQYI. This rearrangement joins TRBV7-2 to TRBJ2-5; D is ambiguous. CDR1 and CDR2 from the germline V gene are SGHTA and FQGNSA. Trimming took off 5 bases at V and 5 bases at J, with 9 bases between the two ends. This CDR3 contains 12 residues.

In this sample, this clonotype turned up a few times. The rearrangement joins TRBV13 to TRBJ2-1, with a possible D match to TRBD1 (6 bases). The CDR3 sequence is 16 residues long. The ends were cut back, 5 bases at V and 4 bases at J, with 18 bases in the middle. Germline lookup yields CDR1 PRHDT and CDR2 FYEKMQ (reference sequence). The CDR3 reads CASSPQAQGRYNEQFF. The CDR3 DNA is TGTGCCAGCAGCCCGCAGGCCCAGGGGAGATACAATGAGCAGTTCTTC.

The chain couples TRBV5-5 to TRBJ1-5, with D unclear. The CDR3 contains 13 residues. Trimming removed 4 bases from V and 7 bases from J, with 12 bases in between. Germline loops: CDR1 SGHKS, CDR2 YYEKEE (reference sequence). In DNA, the CDR3 is TGTGCCAGCAGCCCAGAAAACTACCAGCCCCAGCATTTT. Translation gives CASSPENYQPQHF.

The sample holds a few counts of this clonotype. V is TRBV29-1 and J is TRBJ2-2; TRBD2 is a possible D gene (5 bases). Looked up from germline, CDR1 is SQVTM and CDR2 is ANQGSEA. V lost 3 bases and J 4 bases, leaving 15 bases between the germline ends. This CDR3 is 15 amino acids long. The CDR3 DNA is TGCAGCGTTGACGGGGTCGGCGTCGGCACCGGGGAGCTGTTTTTT. This encodes CSVDGVGVGTGELFF.

About this clonotype itself: A much larger clone lies a single base off, so this may be a read error. This chain uses TRBV28 with TRBJ2-5; tentatively, D is TRBD1 (6 bases). The germline gives CDR1 MDHEN, CDR2 SYDVKM. CDR3 length: 14 residues. Here the CDR3 reads CASKKDSSQETRYF. The CDR3 coding sequence is TGTGCCAGCAAGAAGGACAGCTCCCAAGAGACCCGGTACTTC.

This clonotype was seen many times. V is TRBV7-9 and J is TRBJ1-2; weak D call: TRBD1 (5 bases). The CDR3 covers 14 residues. Deletions cut 3 bases from V and 6 bases from J, with 14 bases between. Germline assignment: CDR1 SEHNR and CDR2 FQNEAQ (reference sequence). Here the CDR3 DNA reads TGTGCCAGCAGCTTGGGGGGGTTCCTCGATGGCTACACCTTC. Residues: CASSLGGFLDGYTF.

This clonotype was picked up many times. The chain recombines TRBV4-1 with TRBJ1-2; D remains ambiguous. Germline V gene lookup returns CDR1 MGHRA and CDR2 YSYEKL. The CDR3 spans 14 residues. Trimming took off 4 bases at V and 3 bases at J, with 12 bases between the two ends. In DNA form, the CDR3 reads TGCGCCAGCAGCCCGTCCGGTCAGGACTATGGCTACACCTTC. Its protein product is CASSPSGQDYGYTF.

This clonotype was detected ten times or more. The rearrangement uses TRBV5-1 and TRBJ2-7; D not resolved. Germline V gives CDR1 SGHRS, CDR2 YFSETQ. The length of the CDR3 is 14 residues. Trimming stripped 0 bases from V and 7 bases from J, with 14 bases between. As DNA, the CDR3 is TGCGCCAGCAGCTTGGACAGTCCAGGTTGGGAGCAGTACTTC. It yields the protein CASSLDSPGWEQYF.

This clonotype has a count of ten or more. V and J are TRBV7-6 and TRBJ2-3; 7 bases align to TRBD1. This CDR3 has 16 amino acids. CDR1 and CDR2 (germline): SGHVS, FNYEAQ. V dropped 5 bases and J dropped 2; count of bases not matched to a gene: 10. CDR3 in amino acids: CASSVGNRGYTDTQYF. For the CDR3, the DNA is TGTGCCAGCAGCGTGGGCAACAGGGGATACACAGATACGCAGTATTTT.

This clonotype has a count of ten or more. The chain carries TRBV7-3 and TRBJ2-2; TRBD2 might be the D (6 bases). CDR1 and CDR2 from the germline V gene are SGHTA and FQGTGA. The CDR3 has 16 residues. Trimming removed 4 bases from V and 7 bases from J, with 19 bases in between. DNA of the CDR3: TGTGCCAGCAGCTCCCAGGGAGGCAGGGAAGGCGGGGAGCTGTTTTTT. It encodes CASSSQGGREGGELFF.

This clonotype was seen at least ten times. The genes are TRBV29-1 and TRBJ1-1; D not certain. This CDR3 is 12 amino acids long. Trimming stripped 2 bases from V and 10 bases from J, with 14 bases between. In germline, CDR1 is SQVTM, CDR2 ANQGSEA. The CDR3 sequence: CSVETGQVGAFF. CDR3 DNA: TGCAGCGTTGAAACTGGGCAGGTCGGAGCTTTCTTT.

This clonotype was counted many times. The rearrangement links TRBV15 to TRBJ1-4; 9 bases line up with TRBD1. The trim removed 0 bases at V and 7 bases at J, leaving 9 bases unmatched. This CDR3 has 17 amino acids. Germline V gene sequence: CDR1 LNHNV, CDR2 YYDKDF (reference sequence). The CDR3, as DNA: TGTGCCACCAGCAGAGATTCCGGGACAGGGTTCAGTGAAAAACTGTTTTTT. This encodes CATSRDSGTGFSEKLFF.

This clonotype was seen more than once but under ten times. This chain links TRBV3-1 with TRBJ1-1; TRBD1 might be the D (5 bases). Germline CDR1 reads LGHDT; CDR2 reads YNNKEL (reference sequence). Trimming took 0 bases from V and 5 from J, leaving 16 bases between them. This CDR3 has 16 amino acids. The CDR3 sequence is CASSQDAGQWGTEAFF. Here the CDR3 DNA reads TGTGCCAGCAGCCAAGATGCCGGACAATGGGGGACTGAAGCTTTCTTT.

This clonotype was picked up many times. This chain connects TRBV30 to TRBJ2-1; 11 bases match TRBD2. Losses at the gene ends were 8 bases for V and 7 bases for J; bases not matched to a gene: 10. Germline V gives CDR1 GTSNPN, CDR2 SVGIG (reference sequence). There are 14 residues in the CDR3. The CDR3 is CAGQGLAVDNEQFF. The CDR3 DNA is TGTGCCGGACAGGGACTAGCGGTAGATAATGAGCAGTTCTTC.

This clonotype was observed at least ten times. The chain links TRBV6-5 to TRBJ2-5, with 9 bases lining up with TRBD2. CDR3 length: 15 residues. Trimming cost V 6 bases and J 2 bases; bases outside gene matches: 7. Germline V lookup: CDR1 MNHEY, CDR2 SVGAGI. The CDR3 bases are TGTGCCAGCAGCCGTAGCGGGAGTAGGCAAGAGACCCAGTACTTC. This gives the protein CASSRSGSRQETQYF.

A word on this clonotype: At one of its ends the junction is not consistent with the germline gene, which may arise from a read error. V is TRBV3-1 and J is TRBJ1-5, with no clear D. The germline gives CDR1 LGHDT, CDR2 YNNKEL (reference sequence). This CDR3 is built from 14 residues. The CDR3 DNA reads TGTGCCAGCAGCCCTGCTTCGCGCGATCAGACCCAGCATTTT. Residues: CASSPASRDQTQHF.

The chain is built from TRBV3-1 and TRBJ2-7, with D perhaps TRBD1 or TRBD2 (5 bases each). V lost 0 bases and J 6 bases, leaving 9 bases between the germline ends. The CDR3 covers 13 residues. Germline assignment: CDR1 LGHDT and CDR2 YNNKEL (reference sequence). This CDR3 reads CASSQDRGREQYF. The CDR3 nucleotides are TGTGCCAGCAGCCAAGATAGGGGACGCGAGCAGTACTTC.

There are many counts of this clonotype. The chain is built from TRBV5-1 and TRBJ1-1; 12 bases agree with TRBD1. Per the germline V gene, CDR1 is SGHRS and CDR2 is YFSETQ. The V and J ends lost 4 bases and 4 bases, in that order; junction bases with no gene match: 8. The CDR3 totals 16 residues. This CDR3 is CASSPGTGGLGTEAFF. CDR3 bases: TGCGCCAGCAGCCCCGGGACAGGGGGCTTGGGCACTGAAGCTTTCTTT.

This clonotype was counted ten times or more. The gene calls are TRBV7-2 and TRBJ2-3, with TRBD1 identical over 7 bases. The CDR3 sequence is 15 residues long. Per germline, CDR1 SGHTA and CDR2 FQGNSA. V lost 5 bases and J lost 0; bases outside the gene matches: 5. This CDR3 reads CASSTWDSSTDTQYF. CDR3 in DNA: TGTGCCAGCAGCACCTGGGACAGTAGCACAGATACGCAGTATTTT.

This clonotype came up many times. The rearrangement joins TRBV20-1 to TRBJ2-5; D is perhaps TRBD2 (6 bases). The V end was cut by 0 bases, the J end by 5 bases, with 16 bases between. Germline loops: CDR1 DFQATT, CDR2 SNEGSKA (reference sequence). The CDR3 is 15 residues long. CDR3 in amino acids: CSAREGGYRRETQYF. The CDR3 DNA reads TGCAGTGCTAGAGAGGGGGGATACCGGCGGGAGACCCAGTACTTC.